The next 10 T cell receptor beta chains were all read from a single sample in a study of blood T cell repertoires in COVID-19. The table came from immunoSEQ multiplex PCR; TCRdb's copy has only in-frame clones and leaves some out. The sample includes about 170,000 clones, about 87% seen only once; the top ten take over 3.5%. Sequencing was carried out using peripheral blood. These receptors were taken from a young man with active or convalescent COVID-19.

The gene calls are TRBV30 and TRBJ1-1; D is ambiguous. Germline V CDR1 and CDR2: GTSNPN, SVGIG (reference sequence). This CDR3 has 14 amino acids. V lost 2 bases and J 1 base, leaving 11 bases between the germline ends. The CDR3 protein is CAWSLGLRNTEAFF. For the CDR3, the DNA is TGTGCCTGGAGTCTTGGTTTGAGGAACACTGAAGCTTTCTTT.

The chain carries TRBV4-1 and TRBJ2-1; 9 positions match TRBD2. Germline V gives CDR1 MGHRA, CDR2 YSYEKL. With 0 bases clipped from V and 4 bases from J, the junction kept 10 bases outside the gene matches. This CDR3 comprises 18 residues. The CDR3 protein is CASSQEPLAGNLYNEQFF. The CDR3 coding sequence is TGCGCCAGCAGCCAAGAACCCCTAGCGGGAAATCTTTACAATGAGCAGTTCTTC.

This rearrangement joins TRBV30 to TRBJ2-7; no clear D gene. Germline assignment: CDR1 GTSNPN and CDR2 SVGIG (reference sequence). The V and J ends lost 2 bases and 0 bases respectively, with 5 bases between them. The CDR3 has 12 amino acids. Written as DNA, the CDR3 is TGTGCCTGGAGTCCTAGCTCCTACGAGCAGTACTTC. Protein sequence: CAWSPSSYEQYF.

The chain employs TRBV6-6 and TRBJ1-1, with 9 bases identical to TRBD1. The CDR3 runs to 12 residues. V was pared by 11 bases and J by 0 bases, with 1 base of the junction left unmatched. Germline assignment: CDR1 MNHNY and CDR2 SVGAGI (reference sequence). CDR3 sequence reads: CAGQGLNTEAFF. CDR3 in DNA: TGTGCCGGACAGGGGTTGAACACTGAAGCTTTCTTT.

The chain couples TRBV15 to TRBJ1-2, with 9 bases identical to TRBD1. Germline V gives CDR1 LNHNV, CDR2 YYDKDF (reference sequence). The CDR3 has 14 residues. Germline trimming cut 8 bases from V and 5 bases from J; bases unmatched to any gene: 9. In nucleotides, the CDR3 is TGTGCCACCGAAGAAGGACAGGGGTTTTATGGCTACACCTTC. As protein: CATEEGQGFYGYTF.

The chain is built from TRBV28 and TRBJ1-5; no reliable D call. Trimming removed 6 bases from V and 0 bases from J, with 12 bases in between. Germline lookup yields CDR1 MDHEN and CDR2 SYDVKM. This CDR3 is 15 amino acids long. CDR3 sequence: CASSLEGLSNQPQHF. CDR3 bases: TGTGCCAGCAGCCTAGAGGGCCTTAGCAATCAGCCCCAGCATTTT.

The CDR3 sequence is CASGLVHLGLSSTDTQYF. The CDR3 DNA follows: TGTGCTAGTGGTTTGGTACATCTCGGACTATCTAGCACAGATACGCAGTATTTT. The chain uses TRBV12-5 and TRBJ2-3; the D gene is possibly TRBD2 (6 bases). V was shortened by 0 bases and J by 0 bases, with 16 bases between the two germline ends. CDR3 length: 18 residues. From germline, CDR1 is LGHNT and CDR2 FRNRAP.

The chain uses TRBV6-6 and TRBJ2-2; tentative D call: TRBD1 (6 bases). This CDR3 is built from 16 residues. V lost 6 bases and J lost 1, with 15 bases in between. In germline, CDR1 is MNHNY, CDR2 SVGAGI (reference sequence). The CDR3 DNA sequence: TGTGCCAGCAGGCCCGGACAGCTTATGAACACCGGGGAGCTGTTTTTT. It codes for CASRPGQLMNTGELFF.

The chain joins TRBV9 to TRBJ1-6; D unclear. The CDR3 totals 14 residues. From germline, CDR1 is SGDLS and CDR2 YYNGEE. Trimming removed 0 bases from V and 5 bases from J, with 6 bases in between. CDR3 bases: TGTGCCAGCAGCGTAGATATTCATAATTCACCCCTCCACTTT. Amino acids: CASSVDIHNSPLHF.

The V gene is TRBV28, the J gene TRBJ1-3, with D possibly being TRBD1 (6 bases). This CDR3 is built from 17 residues. With 5 bases removed from V and 0 bases from J, the gap between germline ends came to 17 bases. Germline CDR1 and CDR2: MDHEN and SYDVKM. In nucleotides, the CDR3 is TGTGCCAGCAGTCTCCCAGGACAGACCGGCTCTGGAAACACCATATATTTT. As protein: CASSLPGQTGSGNTIYF.